These T cell receptor beta chains were read from a single sample in a study of cytomegalovirus exposure and HLA in healthy donors. Sequenced by immunoSEQ multiplex PCR; TCRdb stores in-frame clones only, minus some. Altogether 150,000 to 200,000 clones are present, around 83% being singletons, with the ten largest covering more than 0.75%. Sequencing used PBMCs. The origin of the receptors is a girl aged 2-10 years in good health and CMV-seropositive. The conserved cysteine and the conserved F or W are not part of the CDR3 here. D genes are given only for firm matches.

TRBJ2-7	NA	TRBV6-5	ASTGAGALSYEQY
TRBJ1-2	TRBD1	TRBV2	ASRDRSPNINYGYT
TRBJ1-5	NA	TRBV19	ASIYRDNYSNQPQH
TRBJ1-1	NA	TRBV4-1	ASSQDRVDMKAF
TRBJ1-1	NA	TRBV23-1	ASTHLDCMNTEAF
TRBJ1-1	NA	TRBV10-3	AISDTVNTEAF
TRBJ1-3	TRBD1	TRBV7-9	ATPTGYSGNTIY
TRBJ2-1	TRBD1	TRBV6-5	ASRGTGGVNEQF
TRBJ2-7	TRBD1	TRBV13	ASSPGTGGYEQY
TRBJ2-7	NA	TRBV15	ATSTDFAYEQY
TRBJ2-1	NA	TRBV9	ASSKRRSDNEQF
TRBJ2-2	TRBD1	TRBV5-6	ASSFDRGNLAGELF
TRBJ1-1	NA	TRBV6-4	ASRSQWGVAEHTEAF
TRBJ2-7	TRBD2	TRBV5-4	ASSGGTSYEQY
TRBJ2-3	TRBD2	TRBV7-2	ASSWGLAGTDTQY